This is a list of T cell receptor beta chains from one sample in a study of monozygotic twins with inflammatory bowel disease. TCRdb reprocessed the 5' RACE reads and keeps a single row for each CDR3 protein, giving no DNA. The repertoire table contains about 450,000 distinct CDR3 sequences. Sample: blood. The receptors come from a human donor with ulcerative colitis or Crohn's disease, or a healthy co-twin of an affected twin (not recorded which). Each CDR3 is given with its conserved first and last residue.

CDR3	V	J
CASRSNTGELFF	TRBV25-1	TRBJ2-2
CSAGPIYGYTF	TRBV29-1	TRBJ1-2
CASSSSPPSHFSNQPQHF	TRBV12-3/TRBV12-4	TRBJ1-5
CASSYLQGLEAFF	TRBV7-9	TRBJ1-1
CASSSEGLQHSPLHF	TRBV28	TRBJ1-6
CASSLASHEQYF	TRBV7-2	TRBJ2-7
CASSLRGSRTEAFF	TRBV7-2	TRBJ1-1
CASTQGPRETQYF	TRBV2	TRBJ2-5
CASSFAGTEVTEAFF	TRBV18	TRBJ1-1
CASSLLTSGSNEQYF	TRBV5-1	TRBJ2-7
CASSTRTSGGLQETQYF	TRBV19	TRBJ2-5
CASRPLSGRGENEQFF	TRBV6-2/TRBV6-3	TRBJ2-1
CATSRGETYEQYF	TRBV15	TRBJ2-7
CASPDYVETQYF	TRBV9	TRBJ2-5
CSATLYGSGGKNIQYF	TRBV20-1	TRBJ2-4
CASSLAGFGVNTEAFF	TRBV5-1	TRBJ1-1
CASSRVGGVTDTQYF	TRBV7-9	TRBJ2-3
CASSSGTGGYQETQYF	TRBV6-2/TRBV6-3	TRBJ2-5
CSARTGGFDEQFF	TRBV20-1	TRBJ2-1
CASSLGRGAPHEQFF	TRBV5-8	TRBJ2-1
CASSPTSGKGDTEAFF	TRBV12-3/TRBV12-4	TRBJ1-1
CASSLGPVTVDTQYF	TRBV11-2	TRBJ2-3
CASNSRDSGNTIYF	TRBV7-2	TRBJ1-3
CASSETAGPNYGYTF	TRBV5-6	TRBJ1-2
CATWGGTGVYEQYF	TRBV10-3	TRBJ2-7
CASSLVPVGANVLTF	TRBV12-3/TRBV12-4	TRBJ2-6